These T cell receptor beta chains were read from a single sample in a study of monozygotic twins with inflammatory bowel disease. TCRdb reprocessed the 5' RACE reads; each CDR3 protein has one entry and no DNA is given. Its table lists around 150,000 distinct CDR3 sequences. The source material was blood. The source of these receptors is a human donor with ulcerative colitis or Crohn's disease, or a healthy co-twin of an affected twin (not recorded which). Both conserved end residues are part of each CDR3. The order of the fields is V gene, clone size, J gene, CDR3 protein. Some rows have no size entry. The others give once, few or many, or a class for an expanded clone.

V: TRBV19
size: -
J: TRBJ2-7
CDR3: CASTERTGPYEQYF

V: TRBV6-5
size: -
J: TRBJ2-7
CDR3: CASSPRLAGVGEQYF

V: TRBV9
size: -
J: TRBJ2-1
CDR3: CASSVAPGSYNEQFF

V: TRBV18
size: -
J: TRBJ1-4
CDR3: CASSPRTNEKLFF

V: TRBV10-2
size: -
J: TRBJ2-3
CDR3: CASSERTSGTDTQYF

V: TRBV9
size: medium-sized
J: TRBJ2-3
CDR3: CASSPTRAADTQYF

V: TRBV30
size: -
J: TRBJ1-1
CDR3: CAWTIGIMNTKAFF

V: TRBV5-4
size: -
J: TRBJ2-3
CDR3: CASSRTGGSTDTQYF

V: TRBV9
size: -
J: TRBJ2-2
CDR3: CASSVATSENTGELFF

V: TRBV12-3/TRBV12-4
size: -
J: TRBJ1-3
CDR3: CASSYGLVSGNTIYF

V: TRBV18
size: -
J: TRBJ1-1
CDR3: CASSPILSAVNTEAFF

V: TRBV28
size: -
J: TRBJ1-1
CDR3: CASSLGGGGKEDTEAFF

V: TRBV29-1
size: -
J: TRBJ2-6
CDR3: CSVEGIGGWSGANVLTF

V: TRBV6-5
size: -
J: TRBJ2-1
CDR3: CASSYSSGYNEQFF

V: TRBV3-1
size: -
J: TRBJ2-7
CDR3: CASSPAAGASYEQYF

V: TRBV27
size: -
J: TRBJ2-5
CDR3: CASSLSRGRGETQYF

V: TRBV7-2
size: -
J: TRBJ2-3
CDR3: CASSRVRGSGNTDTQYF

V: TRBV19
size: -
J: TRBJ2-1
CDR3: CSSTRQAYNEQFF

V: TRBV6-1
size: -
J: TRBJ2-5
CDR3: CASSETRETQYF

V: TRBV6-2/TRBV6-3
size: -
J: TRBJ2-2
CDR3: CASTIAGGELFF

V: TRBV5-6
size: -
J: TRBJ2-1
CDR3: CASSLVRVHEQFF

V: TRBV4-3
size: -
J: TRBJ2-2
CDR3: CASSQELPGGDTGELFF

V: TRBV12-3/TRBV12-4
size: -
J: TRBJ1-3
CDR3: CASSPSGDSGNTIYF

V: TRBV7-8
size: -
J: TRBJ1-3
CDR3: CASSSRPNSGNTIYF

V: TRBV20-1
size: -
J: TRBJ2-7
CDR3: CSASDGLSSYEQYF

V: TRBV29-1
size: -
J: TRBJ2-2
CDR3: CSVEREIGELFF

V: TRBV4-2
size: -
J: TRBJ2-1
CDR3: CASSQDRSGRRSEQFF

V: TRBV5-1
size: -
J: TRBJ2-3
CDR3: CASSLGLAGDPGTDTQYF

V: TRBV6-1
size: -
J: TRBJ1-6
CDR3: CASSRGQGINSPLHF

V: TRBV7-3
size: -
J: TRBJ1-1
CDR3: CASSLIGGGTEAFF

V: TRBV7-3
size: -
J: TRBJ2-7
CDR3: CASSLGTSGEQYF

V: TRBV29-1
size: -
J: TRBJ1-4
CDR3: CSVGGQMASTSEKLFF

V: TRBV6-5
size: -
J: TRBJ1-2
CDR3: CASSYSNGPSYGYTF

V: TRBV5-1
size: -
J: TRBJ1-1
CDR3: CASSLVDNTEAFF

V: TRBV3-1
size: -
J: TRBJ1-6
CDR3: CASSQAQGNSPLHF

V: TRBV29-1
size: -
J: TRBJ2-2
CDR3: CSVEVVGAHITGELFF

V: TRBV7-2
size: -
J: TRBJ2-6
CDR3: CASSLAGVGANVLTF

V: TRBV14
size: -
J: TRBJ2-1
CDR3: CASSQWGTSVTYNEQFF

V: TRBV28
size: -
J: TRBJ2-3
CDR3: CASSTSGRFADTQYF

V: TRBV7-6
size: -
J: TRBJ2-2
CDR3: CASSPTATGELFF

V: TRBV27
size: -
J: TRBJ1-6
CDR3: CASSSLVGSPLHF

V: TRBV3-1
size: -
J: TRBJ2-7
CDR3: CASEPAGYEQYF

V: TRBV28
size: -
J: TRBJ1-1
CDR3: CASNKQLNTEAFF

V: TRBV10-3
size: -
J: TRBJ2-2
CDR3: CAISELASGRGASRELFF